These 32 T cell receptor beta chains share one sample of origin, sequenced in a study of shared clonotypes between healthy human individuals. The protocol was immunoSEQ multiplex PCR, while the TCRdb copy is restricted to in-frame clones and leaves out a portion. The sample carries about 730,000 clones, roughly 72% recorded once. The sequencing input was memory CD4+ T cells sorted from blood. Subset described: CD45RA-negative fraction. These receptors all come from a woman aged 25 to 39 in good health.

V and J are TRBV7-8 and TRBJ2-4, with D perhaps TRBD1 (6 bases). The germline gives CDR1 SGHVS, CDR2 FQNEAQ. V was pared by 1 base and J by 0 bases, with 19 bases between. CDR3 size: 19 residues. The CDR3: CASSLGLLAGALAKNIQYF. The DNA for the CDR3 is TGTGCCAGCAGCTTAGGGTTGTTGGCAGGGGCCTTAGCCAAAAACATTCAGTACTTC.

The CDR3 DNA follows: TGTGCCAGCAGCTTGGGGCGGGCACAGTACTTC. Translating it yields CASSLGRAQYF. The chain has TRBV7-9 and TRBJ2-4, with D perhaps given as TRBD1 or TRBD2 (5 bases each). Trimming stripped 3 bases from V and 13 bases from J, with 10 bases between. The germline V gene has CDR1 SEHNR and CDR2 FQNEAQ (reference sequence). The CDR3 sequence is 11 residues long.

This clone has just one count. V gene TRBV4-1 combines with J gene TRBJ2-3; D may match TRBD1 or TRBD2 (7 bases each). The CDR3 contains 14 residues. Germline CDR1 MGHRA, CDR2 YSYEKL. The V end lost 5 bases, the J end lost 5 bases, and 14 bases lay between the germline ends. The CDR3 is CASSKGAGEDTQYF. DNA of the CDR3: TGCGCCAGCAGCAAGGGGGCGGGAGAAGATACGCAGTATTTT.

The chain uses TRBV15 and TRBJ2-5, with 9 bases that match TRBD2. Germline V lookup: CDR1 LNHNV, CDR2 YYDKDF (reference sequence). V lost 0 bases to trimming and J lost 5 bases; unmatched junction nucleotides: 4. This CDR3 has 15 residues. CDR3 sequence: CATSRDGTSRETQYF. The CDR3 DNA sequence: TGTGCCACCAGCAGAGATGGGACTAGCAGGGAGACCCAGTACTTC.

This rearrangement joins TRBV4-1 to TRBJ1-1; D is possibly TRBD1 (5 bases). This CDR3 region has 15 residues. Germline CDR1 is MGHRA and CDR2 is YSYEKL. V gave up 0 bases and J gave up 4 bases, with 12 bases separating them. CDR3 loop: CASSQDISGGTEAFF. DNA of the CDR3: TGCGCCAGCAGCCAAGATATCTCCGGGGGCACTGAAGCTTTCTTT.

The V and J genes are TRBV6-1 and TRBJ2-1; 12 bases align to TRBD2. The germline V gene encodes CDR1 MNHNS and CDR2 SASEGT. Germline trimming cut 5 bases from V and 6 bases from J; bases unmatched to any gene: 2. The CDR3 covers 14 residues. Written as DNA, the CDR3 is TGTGCCAGCAGTAAGACTAGCGGGAGCAATGAGCAGTTCTTC. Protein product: CASSKTSGSNEQFF.

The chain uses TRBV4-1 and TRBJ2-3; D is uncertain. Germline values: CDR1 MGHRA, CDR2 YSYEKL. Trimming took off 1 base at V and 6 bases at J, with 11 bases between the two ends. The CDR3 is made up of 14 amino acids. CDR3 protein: CASSQAGPRDTQYF. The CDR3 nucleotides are TGCGCCAGCAGCCAAGCTGGGCCGCGGGATACGCAGTATTTT.

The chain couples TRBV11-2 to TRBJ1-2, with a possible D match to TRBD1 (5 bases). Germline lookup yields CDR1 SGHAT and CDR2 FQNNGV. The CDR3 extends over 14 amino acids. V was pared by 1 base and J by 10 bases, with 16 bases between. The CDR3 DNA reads TGTGCCAGCAGCTTAGGCGGAGGGACCAGTGCCTACACCTTC. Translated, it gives CASSLGGGTSAYTF.

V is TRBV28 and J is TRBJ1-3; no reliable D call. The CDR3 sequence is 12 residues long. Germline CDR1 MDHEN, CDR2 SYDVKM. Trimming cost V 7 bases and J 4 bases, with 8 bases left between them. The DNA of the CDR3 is TGTGCCAGCACCCCGACCGGAAACACCATATATTTT. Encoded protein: CASTPTGNTIYF.

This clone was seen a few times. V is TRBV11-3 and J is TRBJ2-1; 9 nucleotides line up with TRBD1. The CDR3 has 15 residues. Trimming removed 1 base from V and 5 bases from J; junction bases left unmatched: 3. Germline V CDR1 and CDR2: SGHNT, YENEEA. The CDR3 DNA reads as TGTGCCAGCAGCTTAGCCGGGACAGGGCACAATGAGCAGTTCTTC. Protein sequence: CASSLAGTGHNEQFF.

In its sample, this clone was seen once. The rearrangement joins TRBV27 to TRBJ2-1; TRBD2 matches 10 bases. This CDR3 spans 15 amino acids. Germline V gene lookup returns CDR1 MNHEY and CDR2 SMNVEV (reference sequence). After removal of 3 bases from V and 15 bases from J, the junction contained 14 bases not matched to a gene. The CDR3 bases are TGTGCCAGCAGTTTCGCTAGCGGGAGAGGTACCGCGCTGTTCTTC. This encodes CASSFASGRGTALFF.

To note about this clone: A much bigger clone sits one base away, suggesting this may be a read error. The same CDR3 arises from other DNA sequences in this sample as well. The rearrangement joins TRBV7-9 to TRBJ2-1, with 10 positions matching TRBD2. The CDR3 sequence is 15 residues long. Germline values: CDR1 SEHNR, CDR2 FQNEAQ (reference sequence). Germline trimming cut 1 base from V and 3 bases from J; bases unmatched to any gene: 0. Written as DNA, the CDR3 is TGTGCCAGCAGCTTAGGGACTAGCGGCTACAATGAGCAGTTCTTC. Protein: CASSLGTSGYNEQFF. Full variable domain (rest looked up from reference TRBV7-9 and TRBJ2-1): DTGVSQNPRHKITKRGQNVTFRCDPISEHNRLYWYRQTLGQGPEFLTYFQNEAQLEKSRLLSDRFSAERPKGSFSTLEIQRTEQGDSAMYLCASSLGTSGYNEQFFGPGTRLTVL.

CDR3 loop: CASSETGGNTYEQYF. The CDR3 bases are TGTGCCAGCAGCGAGACAGGGGGCAATACCTACGAGCAGTACTTC. The chain combines TRBV5-4 with TRBJ2-7; 10 bases match TRBD1. This CDR3 spans 15 amino acids. Trimming at V came to 4 bases and at J to 2 bases, leaving 6 bases not matched to a gene. CDR1 and CDR2 (germline): SGHNT, YYREEE (reference sequence).

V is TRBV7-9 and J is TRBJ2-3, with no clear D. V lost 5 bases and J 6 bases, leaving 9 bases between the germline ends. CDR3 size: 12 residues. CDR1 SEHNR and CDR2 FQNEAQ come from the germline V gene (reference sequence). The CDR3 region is CASSTQRDTQYF. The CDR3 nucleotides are TGTGCCAGCAGCACCCAACGGGATACGCAGTATTTT.

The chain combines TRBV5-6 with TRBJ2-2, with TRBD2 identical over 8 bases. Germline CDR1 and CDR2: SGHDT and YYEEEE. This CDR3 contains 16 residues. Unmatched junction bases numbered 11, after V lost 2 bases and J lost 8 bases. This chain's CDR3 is CASSFGTSGFLGELFF. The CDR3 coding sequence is TGTGCCAGCAGCTTTGGTACTAGCGGATTCTTGGGGGAGCTGTTTTTT.

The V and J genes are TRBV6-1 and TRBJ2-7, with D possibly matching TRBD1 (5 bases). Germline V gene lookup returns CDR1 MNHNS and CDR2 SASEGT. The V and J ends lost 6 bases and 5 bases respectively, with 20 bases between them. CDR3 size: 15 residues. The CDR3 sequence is CASSPLMPRGNEQYF. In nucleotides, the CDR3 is TGTGCCAGCAGCCCCCTTATGCCAAGGGGCAACGAGCAGTACTTC.

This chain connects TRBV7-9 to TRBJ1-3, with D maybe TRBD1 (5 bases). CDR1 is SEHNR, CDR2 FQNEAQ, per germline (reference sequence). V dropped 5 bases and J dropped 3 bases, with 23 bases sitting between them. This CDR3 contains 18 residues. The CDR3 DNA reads TGTGCCAGCAGCCCCCCGGTGTGGGGGTTCCGGGGTGGAAACACCATATATTTT. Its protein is CASSPPVWGFRGGNTIYF.

The DNA of the CDR3 is TGTGCCAGCAGCTTAGAGACAGTACTTAACACTGAAGCTTTCTTT. Amino acids: CASSLETVLNTEAFF. The chain combines TRBV7-6 with TRBJ1-1, with D possibly matching TRBD1 (5 bases). The V gene's germline CDR1 is SGHVS and CDR2 FNYEAQ. The CDR3 is 15 amino acids. V was pared by 1 base and J by 2 bases, with 11 bases between.

The chain's CDR3 is CASSLATGRDGYTF. In DNA form, the CDR3 reads TGTGCCAGCAGCTTAGCCACAGGGAGAGATGGCTACACCTTC. The V call is TRBV7-2, the J call TRBJ1-2; D perhaps matches TRBD1 (6 bases). V lost 0 bases and J 6 bases, leaving 11 bases between the germline ends. From germline, CDR1 is SGHTA and CDR2 FQGNSA. The CDR3 is 14 amino acids.

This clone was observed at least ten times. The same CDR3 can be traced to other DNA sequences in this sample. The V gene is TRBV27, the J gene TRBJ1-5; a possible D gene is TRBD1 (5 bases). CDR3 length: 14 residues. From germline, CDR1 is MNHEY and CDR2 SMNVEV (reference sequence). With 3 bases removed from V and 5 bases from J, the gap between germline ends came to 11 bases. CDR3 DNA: TGTGCCAGCAGTTTTGGGATAGGGGATCAGCCCCAGCATTTT. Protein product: CASSFGIGDQPQHF.

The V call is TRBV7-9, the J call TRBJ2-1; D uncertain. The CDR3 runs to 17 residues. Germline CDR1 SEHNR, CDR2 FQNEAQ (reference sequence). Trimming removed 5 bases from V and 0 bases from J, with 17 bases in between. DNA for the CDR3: TGTGCCAGCAGCCCCGTCGGTAGCCCGGCCTCCTACAATGAGCAGTTCTTC. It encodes CASSPVGSPASYNEQFF. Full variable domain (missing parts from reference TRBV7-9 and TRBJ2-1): DTGVSQNPRHKITKRGQNVTFRCDPISEHNRLYWYRQTLGQGPEFLTYFQNEAQLEKSRLLSDRFSAERPKGSFSTLEIQRTEQGDSAMYLCASSPVGSPASYNEQFFGPGTRLTVL.

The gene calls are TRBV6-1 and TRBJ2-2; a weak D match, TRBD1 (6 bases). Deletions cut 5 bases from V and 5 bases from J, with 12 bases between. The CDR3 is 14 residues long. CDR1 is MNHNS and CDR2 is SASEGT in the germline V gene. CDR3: CASSTRTDTGELFF. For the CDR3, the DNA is TGTGCCAGCAGTACCCGGACAGATACCGGGGAGCTGTTTTTT.

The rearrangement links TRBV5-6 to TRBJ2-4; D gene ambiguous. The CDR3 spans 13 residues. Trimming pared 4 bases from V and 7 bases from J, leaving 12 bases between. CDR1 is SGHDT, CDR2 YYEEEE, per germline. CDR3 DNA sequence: TGTGCCAGCAGCAAAGAGTGGTTCAACATTCAGTACTTC. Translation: CASSKEWFNIQYF. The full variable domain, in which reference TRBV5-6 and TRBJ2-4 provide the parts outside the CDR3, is DAGVTQSPTHLIKTRGQQVTLRCSPKSGHDTVSWYQQALGQGPQFIFQYYEEEERQRGNFPDRFSGHQFPNYSSELNVNALLLGDSALYLCASSKEWFNIQYFGAGTRLSVL.

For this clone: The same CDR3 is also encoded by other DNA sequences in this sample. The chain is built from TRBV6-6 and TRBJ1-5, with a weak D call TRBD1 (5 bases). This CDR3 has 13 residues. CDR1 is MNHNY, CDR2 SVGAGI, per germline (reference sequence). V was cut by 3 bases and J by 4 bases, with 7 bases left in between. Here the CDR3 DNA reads TGTGCCAGCAGTTATGGGGGGAATCAGCCCCAGCATTTT. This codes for CASSYGGNQPQHF.

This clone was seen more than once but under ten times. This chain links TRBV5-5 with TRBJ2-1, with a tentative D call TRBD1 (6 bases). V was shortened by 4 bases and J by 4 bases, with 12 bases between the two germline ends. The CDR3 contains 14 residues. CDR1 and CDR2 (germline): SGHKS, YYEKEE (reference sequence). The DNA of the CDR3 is TGTGCCAGCAGCATACGGGACAAATACAATGAGCAGTTCTTC. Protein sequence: CASSIRDKYNEQFF.

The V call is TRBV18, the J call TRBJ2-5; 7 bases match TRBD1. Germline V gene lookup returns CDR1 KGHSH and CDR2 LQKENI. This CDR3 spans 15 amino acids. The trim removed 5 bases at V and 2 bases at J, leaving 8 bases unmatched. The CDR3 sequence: CASSGWTGEQETQYF. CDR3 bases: TGTGCCAGCTCAGGCTGGACAGGAGAACAAGAGACCCAGTACTTC.

The CDR3 DNA follows: TGTGCCAGCAGCCGGACAGGTCGGGCCTACGAGCAGTACTTC. This gives the protein CASSRTGRAYEQYF. The genes are TRBV5-5 and TRBJ2-7, with 7 nucleotides matching TRBD1. Germline CDR1 and CDR2: SGHKS and YYEKEE (reference sequence). V dropped 4 bases and J dropped 2; count of bases not matched to a gene: 6. The CDR3 contains 14 residues.

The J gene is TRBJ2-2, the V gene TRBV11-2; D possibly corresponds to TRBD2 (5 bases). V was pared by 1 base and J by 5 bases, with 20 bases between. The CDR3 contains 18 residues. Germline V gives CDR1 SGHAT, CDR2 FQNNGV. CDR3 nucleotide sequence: TGTGCCAGCAGCTTAGTCCTAGGTGGACCGAGAGGGACCGGGGAGCTGTTTTTT. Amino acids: CASSLVLGGPRGTGELFF.

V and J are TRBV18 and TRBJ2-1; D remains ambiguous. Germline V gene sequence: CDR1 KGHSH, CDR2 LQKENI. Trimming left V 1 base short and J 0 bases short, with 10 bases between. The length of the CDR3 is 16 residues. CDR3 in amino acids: CASSPLGVGSYNEQFF. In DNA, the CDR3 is TGTGCCAGCTCACCACTTGGTGTCGGCTCCTACAATGAGCAGTTCTTC.

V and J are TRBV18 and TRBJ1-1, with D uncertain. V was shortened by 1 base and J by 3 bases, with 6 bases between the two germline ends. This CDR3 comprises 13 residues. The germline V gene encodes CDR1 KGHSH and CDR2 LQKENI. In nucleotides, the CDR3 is TGTGCCAGCTCACCACGGAGGTACACTGAAGCTTTCTTT. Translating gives CASSPRRYTEAFF.

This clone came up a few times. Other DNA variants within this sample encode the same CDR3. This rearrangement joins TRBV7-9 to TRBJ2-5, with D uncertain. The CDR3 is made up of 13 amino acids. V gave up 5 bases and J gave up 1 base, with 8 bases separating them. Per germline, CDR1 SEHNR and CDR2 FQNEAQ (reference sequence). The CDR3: CASSASGQETQYF. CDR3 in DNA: TGTGCCAGCAGCGCCAGTGGCCAAGAGACCCAGTACTTC. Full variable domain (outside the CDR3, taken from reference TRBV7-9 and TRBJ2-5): DTGVSQNPRHKITKRGQNVTFRCDPISEHNRLYWYRQTLGQGPEFLTYFQNEAQLEKSRLLSDRFSAERPKGSFSTLEIQRTEQGDSAMYLCASSASGQETQYFGPGTRLLVL.

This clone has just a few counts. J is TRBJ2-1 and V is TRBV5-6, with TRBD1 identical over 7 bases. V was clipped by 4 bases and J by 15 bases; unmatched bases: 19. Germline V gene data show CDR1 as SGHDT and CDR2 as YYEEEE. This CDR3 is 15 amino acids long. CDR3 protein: CASSNRDSDSVKRFF. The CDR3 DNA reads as TGTGCCAGCAGCAACCGGGACAGTGACTCCGTTAAACGGTTCTTC.